Listed below are T cell receptor beta chains from one sample, sequenced in a study of Ad26.COV2.S vaccination and SARS-CoV-2 variants. Assay: immunoSEQ multiplex PCR; the TCRdb copy retains only in-frame clones and omits some. The sample lists 85,000 to 95,000 clones; about four fifths were seen once. Sequences were derived from peripheral blood, sampled after recovery from COVID-19. The source is a human donor who had recovered from COVID-19. Each CDR3 is given with its conserved first and last residue. D genes are given only for firm matches. Size values are once, few and many counts, or a class for expanded clones, and some rows have none.

>-|TRBD1|TRBJ1-6|TRBV18
CASSPGTGLNSPLHF
TGTGCCAGCTCACCAGGGACAGGATTAAATTCACCCCTCCACTTT
>once|TRBD2|TRBJ2-5|TRBV15
CATRSPRVAGGETQYF
TGTGCCACCAGGAGCCCCAGGGTTGCGGGAGGTGAGACCCAGTACTTC
>-|-|TRBJ2-3|TRBV9
CASSVDLTTDTQYF
TGTGCCAGCAGCGTCGACTTGACCACAGATACGCAGTATTTT
>-|-|TRBJ1-5|TRBV28
CASQGAGDQPQHF
TGTGCCAGCCAGGGTGCAGGGGATCAGCCCCAGCATTTT
>-|-|TRBJ1-2|TRBV28
CASSLRAGNYGYTF
TGTGCCAGCAGTTTACGGGCCGGGAACTATGGCTACACCTTC
>-|-|TRBJ2-5|TRBV3-1/TRBV3-2
CASRLSETQYF
TGTGCCAGCAGACTGTCTGAGACCCAGTACTTC
>-|-|TRBJ1-4|TRBV11-2
CASRIRRGTNEKLFF
TGTGCCAGCAGAATACGTAGGGGAACTAATGAAAAACTGTTTTTT
>-|-|TRBJ2-2|TRBV7-2
CASSPAVGTGELFF
TGTGCCAGCAGCCCTGCGGTTGGAACCGGGGAGCTGTTTTTT
>-|-|TRBJ1-1|TRBV5-6
CASSLGVGNTEAFF
TGTGCCAGCAGCTTGGGGGTGGGGAACACTGAAGCTTTCTTT
>-|-|TRBJ1-1|TRBV27
CASSLKTGPGTEAFF
TGTGCCAGCAGTCTAAAGACAGGCCCAGGAACTGAAGCTTTCTTT
>-|-|TRBJ1-2|TRBV5-4
CASSSGVSNYGYTF
TGTGCCAGCAGCTCAGGGGTTTCTAACTATGGCTACACCTTC
>-|-|TRBJ1-1|TRBV7-9
CASSPLGVGMNTEAFF
TGTGCCAGCAGCCCATTGGGGGTAGGAATGAACACTGAAGCTTTCTTT
>-|TRBD1|TRBJ1-2|TRBV11-2
CASSLTGGKARGGYTF
TGTGCCAGCAGCTTGACAGGGGGCAAGGCTAGAGGTGGCTACACCTTC
>few|-|TRBJ2-5|TRBV3-1/TRBV3-2
CASSQGPSAQETQYF
TGTGCCAGCAGCCAAGGACCTAGCGCACAAGAGACCCAGTACTTC
>-|-|TRBJ2-2|TRBV3-1/TRBV3-2
CASSPEGVLSLNTGELFF
TGTGCCAGCAGCCCGGAAGGCGTCTTATCGTTAAACACCGGGGAGCTGTTTTTT
>-|-|TRBJ2-3|TRBV7-2
CASSLVAGRTDTQYF
TGTGCCAGCAGCTTAGTAGCAGGGCGCACAGATACGCAGTATTTT
>-|TRBD2|TRBJ2-1|TRBV7-9
CASTKGTSGDNEQFF
TGTGCCAGCACCAAAGGGACTAGCGGGGACAATGAGCAGTTCTTC
>-|-|TRBJ1-6|TRBV23-1
CASKNRPREDNSPLHF
TGCGCCAGCAAAAATAGACCCCGGGAAGATAATTCACCCCTCCACTTT
>once|TRBD2|TRBJ2-3|TRBV7-3
CASSLYGGRADTQYF
TGTGCCAGCAGCTTATATGGCGGGAGGGCAGATACGCAGTATTTT
>-|-|TRBJ1-3|TRBV19
CASTGYSGNTIYF
TGTGCCAGTACAGGGTACAGCGGAAACACCATATATTTT
>-|-|TRBJ2-1|TRBV7-9
CASSQLWGSSEQFF
TGTGCCAGCAGCCAATTGTGGGGAAGCAGTGAGCAGTTCTTC
>-|-|TRBJ2-2|TRBV4-1
CASSLSGTPNTGELFF
TGCGCCAGCAGCCTCTCGGGGACTCCGAACACCGGGGAGCTGTTTTTT
>-|-|TRBJ2-7|TRBV6-2/TRBV6-3
CASSSASRVASYEQYF
TGTGCCAGCAGTTCGGCTTCGAGAGTTGCGTCCTACGAGCAGTACTTC
>-|TRBD1|TRBJ1-2|TRBV3-1/TRBV3-2
CASTAGGGGYTF
TGTGCCAGCACCGCAGGGGGGGGTGGCTACACCTTC
>-|-|TRBJ2-1|TRBV7-9
CASSFLTGPYNEQFF
TGTGCCAGCAGCTTCCTTACGGGGCCCTACAATGAGCAGTTCTTC
>-|TRBD2|TRBJ2-5|TRBV9
CASSVWASGRKETQYF
TGTGCCAGCAGCGTATGGGCTAGCGGGAGGAAAGAGACCCAGTACTTC
>-|-|TRBJ2-7|TRBV7-2
CASSPPGPANEQYF
TGTGCCAGCAGCCCCCCGGGACCCGCTAACGAGCAGTACTTC
>-|-|TRBJ2-3|TRBV7-3
CASSLIVGSTDTQYF
TGTGCCAGCAGCTTAATTGTGGGGAGCACAGATACGCAGTATTTT
>-|-|TRBJ2-1|TRBV28
CASSLEGPESYNEQFF
TGTGCCAGCAGTTTAGAGGGCCCCGAGTCCTACAATGAGCAGTTCTTC
>-|TRBD1|TRBJ1-2|TRBV5-5
CASSSGTVNYGYTF
TGTGCCAGCAGCTCCGGGACAGTTAACTATGGCTACACCTTC
>-|TRBD1|TRBJ2-7|TRBV7-6
CASSLGAGGSSYEQYF
TGTGCCAGCAGCTTAGGTGCAGGGGGCTCTTCCTACGAGCAGTACTTC
>-|-|TRBJ1-4|TRBV9
CASSQGPTNEKLFF
TGTGCCAGCAGTCAGGGACCGACTAATGAAAAACTGTTTTTT
>-|TRBD1|TRBJ1-2|TRBV7-8
CASLTGDGYTF
TGTGCCAGCTTGACAGGGGATGGCTACACCTTC
>-|TRBD1|TRBJ1-4|TRBV5-1
CASSLQPGGNEKLFF
TGCGCCAGCAGCTTGCAGCCAGGGGGAAATGAAAAACTGTTTTTT
>-|-|TRBJ2-7|TRBV5-1
CASSLVYGRRIYEQYF
TGCGCCAGCAGCTTGGTGTATGGGAGAAGGATCTACGAGCAGTACTTC
>-|TRBD1|TRBJ2-1|TRBV18
CASSPRDRDGVVYNEQFF
TGTGCCAGCTCACCGCGGGACAGGGATGGGGTAGTTTATAATGAGCAGTTCTTC
>-|-|TRBJ2-7|TRBV19
CASSTPPWRDSYEQYF
TGTGCCAGTAGTACCCCCCCTTGGCGAGATTCCTACGAGCAGTACTTC
>few|-|TRBJ2-7|TRBV6-5
CASSSQADSSYEQYF
TGTGCCAGCAGTTCACAGGCTGACAGCTCCTACGAGCAGTACTTC
>few|-|TRBJ1-6|TRBV2
CASTTRGTDNSPLHF
TGTGCCAGCACGACGAGGGGGACGGATAATTCACCCCTCCACTTT
>-|TRBD1|TRBJ1-2|TRBV29-1
CSVARTGPNYGYTF
TGCAGCGTTGCCCGGACAGGGCCCAACTATGGCTACACCTTC
>-|TRBD2|TRBJ2-2|TRBV7-3
CASSISGPGTGELFF
TGTGCCAGCAGCATTAGCGGGCCCGGGACCGGGGAGCTGTTTTTT
>-|TRBD1|TRBJ1-2|TRBV6-5
CASSYSDRVGYTF
TGTGCCAGCAGTTACTCTGACAGGGTTGGCTACACCTTC